A single sample is the source of the 9 T cell receptor beta chains below, sequenced in a study of regulatory T cells in long-lasting Graves disease. Library construction for TCR beta used iRepertoire HTBI primers and Arm-PCR of CDR3 regions. In TCRdb, the multiplex PCR reads were re-called with MiXCR into one record per CDR3 protein. The table has about 440,000 distinct CDR3 sequences, 16% seen once; the top ten hold about 23%. Time point here: newly diagnosed GD, antithyroid drugs for less than 3 months. PBMC RNA was the source of the TCR library. These same records also appear under a second study, on T cells in Graves' hyperthyroidism and ophthalmopathy.

The specimen was peripheral blood mononuclear cells (PBMCs), collected at new diagnosis, from a patient treated with antithyroid drugs. These receptors all come from a woman under 30 with Graves disease.

This clonotype was recorded many times. The J gene is TRBJ2-5, the V gene TRBV11-2; D call uncertain. The germline gives CDR1 SGHAT, CDR2 FQNNGV. The CDR3 runs to 12 residues. The V and J ends lost 4 bases and 5 bases respectively, with 8 bases between them. CDR3 residues: CASSSTSETQYF. DNA of the CDR3: TGTGCCAGCAGCTCAACATCGGAGACCCAGTACTTC.

This clonotype was detected many times. The rearrangement links TRBV7-9 to TRBJ2-3; D uncertain. Germline assignment: CDR1 SEHNR and CDR2 FQNEAQ (reference sequence). Trimming took off 2 bases at V and 7 bases at J, with 7 bases between the two ends. The CDR3 totals 12 residues. CDR3 bases: TGTGCCAGCAGCTTAACCGAACATACGCAGTATTTT. It specifies CASSLTEHTQYF. The variable domain in full, with the rest retrieved from reference TRBV7-9 and TRBJ2-3, is DTGVSQNPRHKITKRGQNVTFRCDPISEHNRLYWYRQTLGQGPEFLTYFQNEAQLEKSRLLSDRFSAERPKGSFSTLEIQRTEQGDSAMYLCASSLTEHTQYFGPGTRLTVL.

The rearrangement uses TRBV19 and TRBJ2-1; possibly TRBD2 for D (6 bases). Trimming cost V 9 bases and J 0 bases, with 15 bases left between them. Per germline, CDR1 LNHDA and CDR2 SQIVND (reference sequence). The CDR3 runs to 15 residues. This CDR3 is CARRPSDSSYNEQFF. As DNA, the CDR3 is TGTGCCAGGAGACCTAGCGACAGCTCCTACAATGAGCAGTTCTTC.

The rearrangement uses TRBV3-1 and TRBJ2-7; 7 nucleotides line up with TRBD2. CDR1 is LGHDT, CDR2 YNNKEL, per germline (reference sequence). This CDR3 is 14 amino acids long. With 2 bases clipped from V and 5 bases from J, the junction kept 6 bases outside the gene matches. The CDR3 loop is CASSQRSGTNEQYF. Written as DNA, the CDR3 is TGTGCCAGCAGCCAAAGGTCTGGGACTAACGAGCAGTACTTC.

This clonotype showed up just a few times. The CDR3 bases are TGTGCCTGGATCAGGCTTTCCATCTCTGGAAACACCATATATTTT. The encoded protein is CAWIRLSISGNTIYF. The V and J genes are TRBV30 and TRBJ1-3; D is uncertain. Trimming removed 4 bases from V and 0 bases from J, with 13 bases in between. This CDR3 contains 15 residues. CDR1 is GTSNPN and CDR2 is SVGIG in the germline V gene (reference sequence).

This clonotype has only a few counts. The chain couples TRBV2 to TRBJ2-6; D is uncertain. The germline gives CDR1 SNHLY, CDR2 FYNNEI. Trimming cost V 10 bases and J 0 bases, with 13 bases left between them. This CDR3 region has 15 residues. CDR3 region: CAIPRQDSGANVLTF. CDR3 sequence (DNA): TGTGCCATTCCCCGACAAGACTCTGGGGCCAACGTCCTGACTTTC.

Many counts were recorded for this clonotype. The chain has TRBV5-1 and TRBJ2-1, with D possibly called TRBD1 or TRBD2 (6 bases each). The ends were cut back, 1 base at V and 7 bases at J, with 12 bases in the middle. This CDR3 has 14 residues. Germline V gene data show CDR1 as SGHRS and CDR2 as YFSETQ. CDR3 residues: CASSLRWGANEQFF. DNA for the CDR3: TGCGCCAGCAGCTTGAGGTGGGGGGCGAATGAGCAGTTCTTC.

This clonotype was found many times. This chain uses TRBV7-3 with TRBJ2-3; 11 positions agree with TRBD2. V lost 2 bases and J lost 4; bases outside the gene matches: 2. There are 15 residues in the CDR3. Germline V gene data show CDR1 as SGHTA and CDR2 as FQGTGA. CDR3 sequence (DNA): TGTGCCAGCAGCTTATTTAGCGGGAGGGCAGATACGCAGTATTTT. This gives the protein CASSLFSGRADTQYF.

This clonotype came up many times. The genes are TRBV7-9 and TRBJ2-1; unclear D gene. The CDR3 runs to 14 residues. Per the germline V gene, CDR1 is SEHNR and CDR2 is FQNEAQ (reference sequence). Trimming stripped 2 bases from V and 8 bases from J, with 13 bases between. The CDR3 protein is CASSLSSSTDEQFF. The CDR3 DNA reads as TGTGCCAGCAGCTTAAGTTCTAGTACGGATGAGCAGTTCTTC.